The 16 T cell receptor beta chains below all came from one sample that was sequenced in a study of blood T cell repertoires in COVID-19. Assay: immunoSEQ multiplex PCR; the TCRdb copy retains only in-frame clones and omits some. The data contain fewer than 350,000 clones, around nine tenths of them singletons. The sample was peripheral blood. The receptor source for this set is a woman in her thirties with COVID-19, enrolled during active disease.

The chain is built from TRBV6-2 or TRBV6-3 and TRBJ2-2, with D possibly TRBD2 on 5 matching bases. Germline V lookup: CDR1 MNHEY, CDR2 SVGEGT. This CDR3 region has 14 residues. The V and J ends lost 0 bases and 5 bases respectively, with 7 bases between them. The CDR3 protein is CASSYSRVTGELFF. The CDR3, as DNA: TGTGCCAGCAGTTACTCGAGGGTAACCGGGGAGCTGTTTTTT.

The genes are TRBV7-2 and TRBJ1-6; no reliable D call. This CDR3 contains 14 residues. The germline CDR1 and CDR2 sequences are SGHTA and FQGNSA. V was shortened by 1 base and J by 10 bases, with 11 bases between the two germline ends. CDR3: CASSLERGISPLHF. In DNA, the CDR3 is TGTGCCAGCAGCTTAGAGCGCGGAATATCACCCCTCCACTTT.

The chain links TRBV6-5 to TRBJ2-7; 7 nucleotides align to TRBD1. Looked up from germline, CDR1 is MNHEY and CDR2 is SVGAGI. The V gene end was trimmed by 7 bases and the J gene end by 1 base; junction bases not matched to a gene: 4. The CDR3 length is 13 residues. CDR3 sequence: CASIKTGSYEQYF. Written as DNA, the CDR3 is TGTGCCAGCATTAAGACAGGGTCCTACGAGCAGTACTTC.

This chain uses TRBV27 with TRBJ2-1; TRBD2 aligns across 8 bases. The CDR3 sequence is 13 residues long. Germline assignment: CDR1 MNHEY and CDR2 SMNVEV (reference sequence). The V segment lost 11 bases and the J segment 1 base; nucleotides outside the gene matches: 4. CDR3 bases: TGTGCCGTCGGGGGGGAGTCCTACAATGAGCAGTTCTTC. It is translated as CAVGGESYNEQFF.

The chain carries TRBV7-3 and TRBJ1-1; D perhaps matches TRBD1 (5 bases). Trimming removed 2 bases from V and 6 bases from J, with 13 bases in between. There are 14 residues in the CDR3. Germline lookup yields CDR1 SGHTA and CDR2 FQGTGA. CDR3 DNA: TGTGCCAGCAGCTTAGCGGTCGCGGGGGCTGAAGCTTTCTTT. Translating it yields CASSLAVAGAEAFF. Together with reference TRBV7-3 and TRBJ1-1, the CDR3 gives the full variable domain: GAGVSQTPSNKVTEKGKYVELRCDPISGHTALYWYRQSLGQGPEFLIYFQGTGAADDSGLPNDRFFAVRPEGSVSTLKIQRTERGDSAVYLCASSLAVAGAEAFFGQGTRLTVV.

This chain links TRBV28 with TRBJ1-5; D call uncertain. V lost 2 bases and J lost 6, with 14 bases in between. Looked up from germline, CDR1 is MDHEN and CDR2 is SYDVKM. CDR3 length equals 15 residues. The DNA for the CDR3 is TGTGCCAGCAGTTTACCCGGGATTATCAGTCAGCCCCAGCATTTT. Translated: CASSLPGIISQPQHF. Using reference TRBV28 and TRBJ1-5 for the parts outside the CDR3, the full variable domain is DVKVTQSSRYLVKRTGEKVFLECVQDMDHENMFWYRQDPGLGLRLIYFSYDVKMKEKGDIPEGYSVSREKKERFSLILESASTNQTSMYLCASSLPGIISQPQHFGDGTRLSIL.

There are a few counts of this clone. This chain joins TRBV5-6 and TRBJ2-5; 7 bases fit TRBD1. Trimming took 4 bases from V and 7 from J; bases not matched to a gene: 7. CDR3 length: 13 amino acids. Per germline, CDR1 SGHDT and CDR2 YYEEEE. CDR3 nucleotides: TGTGCCAGCAGCCTTGACAGGGTTGCGACCCAGTACTTC. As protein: CASSLDRVATQYF.

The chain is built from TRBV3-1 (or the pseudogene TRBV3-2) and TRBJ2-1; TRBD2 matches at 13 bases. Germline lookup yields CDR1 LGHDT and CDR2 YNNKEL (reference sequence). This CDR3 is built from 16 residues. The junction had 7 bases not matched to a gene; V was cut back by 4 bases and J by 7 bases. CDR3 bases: TGTGCCAGCAGCCTTAGGACTAGCGGGAGTGGAAATGAGCAGTTCTTC. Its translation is CASSLRTSGSGNEQFF.

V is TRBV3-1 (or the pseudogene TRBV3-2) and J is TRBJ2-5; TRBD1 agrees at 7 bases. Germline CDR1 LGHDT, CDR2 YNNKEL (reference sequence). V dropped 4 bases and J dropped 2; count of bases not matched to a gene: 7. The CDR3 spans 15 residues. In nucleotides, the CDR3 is TGTGCCAGCAGCCCCAGGGGGTTCGCACAAGAGACCCAGTACTTC. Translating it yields CASSPRGFAQETQYF.

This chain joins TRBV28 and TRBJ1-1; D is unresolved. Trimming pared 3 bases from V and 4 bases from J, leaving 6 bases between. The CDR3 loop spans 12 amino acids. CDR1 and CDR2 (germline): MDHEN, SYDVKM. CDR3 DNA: TGTGCCAGCAGTTTCGGACTCACTGAAGCTTTCTTT. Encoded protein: CASSFGLTEAFF.

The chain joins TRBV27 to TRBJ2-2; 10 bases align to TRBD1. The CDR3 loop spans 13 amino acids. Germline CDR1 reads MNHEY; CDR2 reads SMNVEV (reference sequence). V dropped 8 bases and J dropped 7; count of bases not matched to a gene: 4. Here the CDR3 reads CASGQGVGGELFF. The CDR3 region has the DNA TGTGCCAGCGGACAGGGGGTTGGCGGGGAGCTGTTTTTT.

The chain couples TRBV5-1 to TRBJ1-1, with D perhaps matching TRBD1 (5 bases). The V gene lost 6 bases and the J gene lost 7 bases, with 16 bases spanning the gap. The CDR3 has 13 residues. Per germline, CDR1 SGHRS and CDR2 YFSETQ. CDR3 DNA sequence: TGCGCCAGCACAGGGAGGACGCCCAATGAAGCTTTCTTT. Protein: CASTGRTPNEAFF.

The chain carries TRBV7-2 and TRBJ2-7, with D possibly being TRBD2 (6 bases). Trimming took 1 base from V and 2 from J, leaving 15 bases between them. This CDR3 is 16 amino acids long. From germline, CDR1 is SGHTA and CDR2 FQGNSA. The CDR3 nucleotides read TGTGCCAGCAGCTTAGATGCCGGGGGTTCACCCTACGAGCAGTACTTC. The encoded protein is CASSLDAGGSPYEQYF. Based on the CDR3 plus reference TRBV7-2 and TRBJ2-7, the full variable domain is GAGVSQSPSNKVTEKGKDVELRCDPISGHTALYWYRQSLGQGLEFLIYFQGNSAPDKSGLPSDRFSAERTGGSVSTLTIQRTQQEDSAVYLCASSLDAGGSPYEQYFGPGTRLTVT.

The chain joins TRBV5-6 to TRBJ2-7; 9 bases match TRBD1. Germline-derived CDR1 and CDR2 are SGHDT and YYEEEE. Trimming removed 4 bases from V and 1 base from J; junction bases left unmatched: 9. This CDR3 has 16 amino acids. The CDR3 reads CASSPVPGQGSYEQYF. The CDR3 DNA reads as TGTGCCAGCAGCCCCGTCCCGGGACAGGGTTCCTACGAGCAGTACTTC. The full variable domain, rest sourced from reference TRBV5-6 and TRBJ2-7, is DAGVTQSPTHLIKTRGQQVTLRCSPKSGHDTVSWYQQALGQGPQFIFQYYEEEERQRGNFPDRFSGHQFPNYSSELNVNALLLGDSALYLCASSPVPGQGSYEQYFGPGTRLTVT.

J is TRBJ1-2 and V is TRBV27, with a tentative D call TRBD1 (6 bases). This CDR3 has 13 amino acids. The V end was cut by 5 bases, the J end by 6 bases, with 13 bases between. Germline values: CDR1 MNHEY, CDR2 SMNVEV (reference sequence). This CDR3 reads CASSPLGTHGYTF. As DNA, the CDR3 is TGTGCCAGCAGTCCCCTGGGGACACATGGCTACACCTTC.

The CDR3 loop reads CASSLGGGQETQYF. In DNA, the CDR3 is TGTGCCAGCAGCTTAGGGGGAGGGCAAGAGACCCAGTACTTC. The chain joins TRBV11-2 to TRBJ2-5, with 7 bases that match TRBD2. This CDR3 is built from 14 residues. Trimming took 1 base from V and 2 from J; bases not matched to a gene: 1. Germline loops: CDR1 SGHAT, CDR2 FQNNGV.